This T cell receptor beta chain was identified in a study of blood T cells in healthy people across ages. This clonotype was observed a few times. The CDR3 loop spans 14 amino acids. The germline V gene encodes CDR1 DFQATT and CDR2 SNEGSKA (reference sequence). With V trimmed by 5 bases and J by 1 base, 4 bases remained unmatched. Next came a second PCR, run for about 6 to 11 cycles, which used a sample-barcoded 5' primer along with a J-beta primer mix. Every molecule of cDNA carried a tag from a template-switch adaptor with 12 random nucleotides. TCRdb re-called the 5' RACE reads with MiXCR, one entry per CDR3 protein. Among about 1 million distinct CDR3 sequences listed, 35% to 50% were seen once. Sample donors were healthy Caucasian individuals that came from Russia, aged 6 to 90.

The rearrangement joins TRBV20-1 to TRBJ1-4; 7 nucleotides match TRBD1. The sequenced material came from blood. The receptor was derived from a woman aged 55-75 years in good health. This CDR3 reads CSAHDRVTNEKLFF. CDR3 nucleotide sequence: TGCAGTGCTCACGACAGGGTAACTAATGAAAAACTGTTTTTT.